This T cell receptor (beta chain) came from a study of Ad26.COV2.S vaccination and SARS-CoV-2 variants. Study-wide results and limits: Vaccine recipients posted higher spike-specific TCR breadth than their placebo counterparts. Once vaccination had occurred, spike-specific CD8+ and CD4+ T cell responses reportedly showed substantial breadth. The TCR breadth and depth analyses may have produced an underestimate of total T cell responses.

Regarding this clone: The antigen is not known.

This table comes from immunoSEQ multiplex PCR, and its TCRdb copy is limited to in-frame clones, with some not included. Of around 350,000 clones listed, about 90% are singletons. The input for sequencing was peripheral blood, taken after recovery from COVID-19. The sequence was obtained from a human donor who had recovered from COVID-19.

The DNA of the CDR3 is TGCGCCAGCAGCCCTCCCCGGTCCCAGCCCCAGCATTTT. Translating it yields CASSPPRSQPQHF. The V and J genes are TRBV4-1 and TRBJ1-5, with D unresolved. V was shortened by 4 bases and J by 7 bases, with 11 bases between the two germline ends. Per germline, CDR1 MGHRA and CDR2 YSYEKL. The CDR3 length is 13 residues.